This T cell receptor beta chain was retrieved from a study of control samples from healthy donors and cancer patients. Sequencing was performed with immunoSEQ multiplex PCR; in TCRdb, only in-frame clones are kept and a portion is missing. The data show approximately 76,000 clones, with roughly 88% seen just once and approximately 10% held by the top ten. CDR3 length equals 14 residues. Trimming took off 2 bases at V and 8 bases at J, with 17 bases between the two ends. CDR1 and CDR2 (germline): SQVTM, ANQGSEA. The source is a man in his 60s with head and neck cancer. This chain joins TRBV29-1 and TRBJ2-3, with D perhaps assigned TRBD1 or TRBD2 (5 bases each). The sequencing sample was made of PBMCs. DNA of the CDR3: TGCAGCGTTGAACAGCGAGGGGCGGCTATTACGCAGTATTTT. This sequence encodes CSVEQRGAAITQYF.